The rows below give T cell receptor beta chains drawn from one sample of a study of CD8+ T cells in alopecia areata. Profiled with immunoSEQ multiplex PCR; TCRdb holds only in-frame clones, not every one. This sample carries fewer than 200,000 clones, 50% to 75% of them seen once, and the ten largest clones take about a sixth. The sample in question was CD4+ T cells sorted from blood, obtained at approximately week 60, from a patient treated with tofacitinib. These receptors were collected from a human donor with alopecia areata. CDR3s include the opening cysteine and the closing phenylalanine or tryptophan. Each record gives: D gene, V gene, clone size, J gene, CDR3 protein, CDR3 DNA. D genes are given only for firm matches. For some rows the clone size is stated as once, few or many, or as a class when expanded; others skip it.

>.|TRBV27|few|TRBJ2-1
CASSLMRGLGQFF
TGTGCCAGCAGTTTAATGCGGGGTCTCGGGCAGTTCTTC
>.|TRBV19|.|TRBJ1-6
CASNSGPRDSPLHF
TGTGCCAGTAACTCCGGGCCCCGGGATTCACCCCTCCACTTT
>TRBD1|TRBV25-1|once|TRBJ1-5
CASSSGQGASQPQHF
TGTGCCAGCAGCTCGGGACAGGGGGCCAGTCAGCCCCAGCATTTT
>.|TRBV18|.|TRBJ2-7
CASSPGRANPSSYEQYF
TGTGCCAGCTCACCGGGACGCGCTAACCCGAGCTCCTACGAGCAGTACTTC
>TRBD1|TRBV9|few|TRBJ1-2
CASSVGEQGAFVYGYTF
TGTGCCAGCAGCGTTGGGGAACAGGGGGCTTTTGTTTATGGCTACACCTTC
>.|TRBV14|.|TRBJ2-1
CASSQSRLGAGEYNEQFF
TGTGCCAGCAGCCAATCCCGCTTGGGAGCGGGTGAATACAATGAGCAGTTCTTC
>.|TRBV18|once|TRBJ2-7
CASSPERGAYEQYF
TGTGCCAGCTCACCTGAGCGAGGGGCCTACGAGCAGTACTTC
>TRBD1|TRBV7-9|.|TRBJ1-2
CASSSQGSYTF
TGTGCCAGCAGCTCACAGGGGTCCTACACCTTC
>.|TRBV29-1|.|TRBJ1-3
CSVLSSGNTIYF
TGCAGCGTGTTAAGCTCTGGAAACACCATATATTTT
>.|TRBV4-1|.|TRBJ1-4
CASSYGISNEKLFF
TGCGCCAGCAGCTACGGAATTTCTAATGAAAAACTGTTTTTT
>.|TRBV5-4|.|TRBJ2-7
CASSPEAGQVESEQYF
TGTGCCAGCAGCCCTGAGGCGGGCCAGGTAGAGTCCGAGCAGTACTTC
>TRBD1|TRBV4-2|.|TRBJ2-1
CASSQSGTGVWNEQFF
TGTGCCAGCAGCCAATCGGGGACAGGGGTCTGGAATGAGCAGTTCTTC
>.|TRBV2|.|TRBJ1-2
CASKDLGANYGCTF
TGTGCCAGCAAGGATCTCGGGGCGAACTATGGCTGCACCTTC
>.|TRBV7-8|.|TRBJ2-7
CASTSVRGANYEQYF
TGTGCCAGCACCTCCGTCCGGGGGGCAAACTACGAGCAGTACTTC
>.|TRBV5-6|.|TRBJ2-7
CASSRPADEQYF
TGTGCCAGCAGCCGCCCTGCAGACGAGCAGTACTTC
>TRBD2|TRBV2|.|TRBJ2-7
CASSESGGPYEQYF
TGTGCCAGCAGTGAAAGCGGGGGACCCTACGAGCAGTACTTC
>TRBD1|TRBV30|.|TRBJ2-5
CAWNRQGVRETQYF
TGTGCCTGGAACCGACAGGGTGTTCGAGAGACCCAGTACTTC
>TRBD2|TRBV7-2|few|TRBJ2-7
CASSSTSGGAFTWEYF
TGTGCCAGCAGCTCGACTAGCGGGGGGGCATTTACGTGGGAGTACTTC
>.|TRBV25-1|.|TRBJ1-2
CASSELGGYTF
TGTGCCAGCAGTGAATTGGGAGGCTACACCTTC
>.|TRBV6-5|.|TRBJ2-7
CASSYSGTQITYEQYF
TGTGCCAGCAGTTACTCGGGGACACAAATCACCTACGAGCAGTACTTC
>.|TRBV5-1|few|TRBJ2-7
CASSSGRRASSYEQYF
TGCGCCAGCAGCTCAGGACGGCGGGCTAGCTCCTACGAGCAGTACTTC
>TRBD1|TRBV6-5|.|TRBJ2-5
CASSSPTGLKTQYF
TGTGCCAGCAGTTCACCGACAGGGTTGAAGACCCAGTACTTC
>.|TRBV6-1|.|TRBJ1-1
CASSDSSLNTEAFF
TGTGCCAGCAGTGACAGCAGCCTGAACACTGAAGCTTTCTTT
>TRBD2|TRBV6-5|.|TRBJ2-7
CASSRTGTRNYEQYF
TGTGCCAGCAGTCGAACCGGGACTAGAAACTACGAGCAGTACTTC
>.|TRBV6-6|.|TRBJ2-5
CASSYNTQETQYF
TGTGCCAGCAGTTACAACACTCAAGAGACCCAGTACTTC
>.|TRBV30|.|TRBJ1-5
CAWGYSGQPQHF
TGTGCCTGGGGTTATTCTGGTCAGCCCCAGCATTTT
>.|TRBV25-1|.|TRBJ1-4
CASSDSTGDEKLFF
TGTGCCAGCAGTGACTCGACAGGCGATGAAAAACTGTTTTTT
>.|TRBV5-1|.|TRBJ1-4
CASSVVSDEKLFF
TGCGCCAGCAGTGTGGTGAGCGATGAAAAACTGTTTTTT
>.|TRBV6-1|.|TRBJ2-2
CASSEEWGTGELFF
TGTGCCAGCAGTGAAGAGTGGGGGACCGGGGAGCTGTTTTTT
>.|TRBV30|.|TRBJ1-2
CAWRGKTLYGYTF
TGTGCCTGGAGGGGCAAGACTCTCTATGGCTACACCTTC
>.|TRBV27|.|TRBJ1-2
CASSLGGAYGYTF
TGTGCCAGCAGTTTAGGCGGGGCCTATGGCTACACCTTC
>.|TRBV4-1|.|TRBJ2-5
CASSQDGSAQYF
TGCGCCAGCAGCCAAGACGGGTCGGCCCAGTACTTC
>TRBD1|TRBV6-1|many|TRBJ2-2
CASSTGGGNGELFF
TGTGCCAGCAGTACAGGGGGAGGAAACGGGGAGCTGTTTTTT
>TRBD1|TRBV19|few|TRBJ1-6
CASSMSGGGSPLHF
TGTGCCAGTAGTATGTCAGGGGGCGGTTCACCCCTCCACTTT
>TRBD1|TRBV5-1|few|TRBJ1-1
CASSPGDRVNTEAFF
TGCGCCAGCAGCCCGGGAGACAGGGTGAACACTGAAGCTTTCTTT
>TRBD1|TRBV4-2|.|TRBJ1-2
CASSQDPGQGSGYTF
TGTGCCAGCAGCCAAGACCCCGGACAGGGTTCGGGCTACACCTTC
>.|TRBV7-2|.|TRBJ2-1
CASSSTSPGYNEQFF
TGTGCCAGCAGCTCCACTAGTCCCGGCTACAATGAGCAGTTCTTC
>TRBD1|TRBV29-1|.|TRBJ1-2
CSAGQGTYGYTF
TGCAGCGCCGGACAGGGGACCTATGGCTACACCTTC
>TRBD1|TRBV7-9|.|TRBJ2-5
CASSWGQGVRETQYF
TGTGCCAGCAGCTGGGGACAGGGGGTCCGAGAGACCCAGTACTTC
>TRBD1|TRBV5-1|.|TRBJ2-1
CASSSQGDEQFF
TGCGCCAGCAGCTCACAGGGGGATGAGCAGTTCTTC
>.|TRBV6-1|few|TRBJ2-1
CASSTTHSYNEQFF
TGTGCCAGCAGTACTACACACTCCTACAATGAGCAGTTCTTC
>TRBD2|TRBV6-5|.|TRBJ2-7
CASRVLAGEYEQYF
TGTGCCAGCAGAGTACTAGCGGGGGAGTACGAGCAGTACTTC
>.|TRBV5-6|.|TRBJ1-4
CASSFQNRFEKLFF
TGTGCCAGCAGCTTTCAGAACCGGTTTGAAAAACTGTTTTTT
>.|TRBV7-9|.|TRBJ1-2
CASSLGTANYGYTF
TGTGCCAGCAGCCTAGGGACCGCCAACTATGGCTACACCTTC
>.|TRBV29-1|.|TRBJ2-7
CSVVRGGYEQYF
TGCAGCGTTGTTCGGGGAGGCTACGAGCAGTACTTC
>.|TRBV7-9|.|TRBJ1-1
CASSLEAEAFF
TGTGCCAGCAGCTTAGAAGCTGAAGCTTTCTTT
>TRBD2|TRBV19|.|TRBJ2-3
CATRGRFAGATDTQYF
TGTGCCACCCGGGGACGGTTCGCGGGAGCCACAGATACGCAGTATTTT
>.|TRBV30|.|TRBJ2-7
CAWSVRGDHEQYF
TGTGCCTGGAGTGTACGAGGGGACCACGAGCAGTACTTC